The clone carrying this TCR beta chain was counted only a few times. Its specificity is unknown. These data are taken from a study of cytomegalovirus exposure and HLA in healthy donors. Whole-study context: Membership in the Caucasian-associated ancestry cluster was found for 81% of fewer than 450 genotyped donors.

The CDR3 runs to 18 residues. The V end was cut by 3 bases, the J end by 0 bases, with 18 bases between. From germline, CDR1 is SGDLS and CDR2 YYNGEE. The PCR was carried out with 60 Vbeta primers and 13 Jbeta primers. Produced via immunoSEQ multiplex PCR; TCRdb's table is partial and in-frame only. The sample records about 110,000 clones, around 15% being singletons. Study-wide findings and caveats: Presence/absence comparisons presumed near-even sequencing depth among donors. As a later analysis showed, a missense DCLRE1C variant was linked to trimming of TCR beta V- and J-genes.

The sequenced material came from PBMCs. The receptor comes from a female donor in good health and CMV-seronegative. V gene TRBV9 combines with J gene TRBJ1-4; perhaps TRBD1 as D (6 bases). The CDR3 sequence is CASSDEPGHSTTNEKLFF. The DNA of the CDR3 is TGTGCCAGCAGCGACGAGCCGGGACACTCGACAACTAATGAAAAACTGTTTTTT.